This T cell receptor (beta chain) was identified in a study of T-cell reconstitution after alpha-beta-depleted transplantation in children. Unique molecular identifiers were built into the TCRbeta library. TCRdb re-derived calls from the PCR reads in MiXCR, one entry per CDR3 protein. Of about 980,000 distinct CDR3 sequences in the sample, 25% to 35% are singletons; the top ten hold over 25%. To note about this clonotype: The antigen is unknown.

Study-wide findings and caveats: Expanded clones from the graft, numbering several hundred, reportedly supplied alpha-beta T cells about two months after transplant. Certain patients had high TCRbeta diversity at day 60, and it came from recipient T cells and thymic progenitors that survived. Newly produced T cells mostly provided counts and TCRbeta diversity after one year, as hyperexpanded clones declined.

In germline, CDR1 is SEHNR, CDR2 FQNEAQ (reference sequence). This CDR3 has 14 residues. The V end lost 1 base, the J end lost 5 bases, and 11 bases lay between the germline ends. The TCR originated in a boy younger than two who had a stem cell transplant for SCID, so the T cells may come from the graft donor. Source: PBMCs, mostly from graft donor cells, taken 360 days after TCRalphabeta/CD19-depleted stem cell transplant. The rearrangement links TRBV7-9 to TRBJ2-5; possible D gene TRBD2, 5 bases. CDR3 in DNA: TGTGCCAGCAGCTTAGTTTCGGGGAAGGAGACCCAGTACTTC. It translates to CASSLVSGKETQYF.